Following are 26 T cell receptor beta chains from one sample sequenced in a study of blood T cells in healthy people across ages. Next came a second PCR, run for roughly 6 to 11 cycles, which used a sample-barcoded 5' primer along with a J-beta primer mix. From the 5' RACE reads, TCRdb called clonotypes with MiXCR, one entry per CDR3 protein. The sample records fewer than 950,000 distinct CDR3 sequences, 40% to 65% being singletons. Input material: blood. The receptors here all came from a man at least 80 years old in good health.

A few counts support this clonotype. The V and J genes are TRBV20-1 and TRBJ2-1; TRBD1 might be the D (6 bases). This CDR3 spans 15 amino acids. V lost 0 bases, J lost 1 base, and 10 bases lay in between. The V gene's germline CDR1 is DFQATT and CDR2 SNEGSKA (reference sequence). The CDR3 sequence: CSARDAQGSYNEQFF. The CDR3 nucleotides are TGCAGTGCTAGAGATGCCCAGGGGTCCTACAATGAGCAGTTCTTC.

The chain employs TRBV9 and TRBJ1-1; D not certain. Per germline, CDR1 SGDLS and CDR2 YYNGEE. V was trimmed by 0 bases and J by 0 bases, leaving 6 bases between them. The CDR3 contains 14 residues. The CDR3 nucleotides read TGTGCCAGCAGCGTAGACCCGGTGAACACTGAAGCTTTCTTT. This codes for CASSVDPVNTEAFF.

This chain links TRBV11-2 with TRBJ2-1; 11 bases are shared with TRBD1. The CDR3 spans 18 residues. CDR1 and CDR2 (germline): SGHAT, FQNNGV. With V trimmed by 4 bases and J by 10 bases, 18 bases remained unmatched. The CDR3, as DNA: TGTGCCAGCAGCTCCGACCCCGGGACAGGGGGTCCAACGCGGGAGCAGTTCTTC. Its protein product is CASSSDPGTGGPTREQFF.

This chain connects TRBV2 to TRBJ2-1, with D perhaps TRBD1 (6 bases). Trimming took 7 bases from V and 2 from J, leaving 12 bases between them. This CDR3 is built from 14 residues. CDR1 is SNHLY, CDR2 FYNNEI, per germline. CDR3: CASKDRTPYNEQFF. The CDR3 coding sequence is TGTGCCAGCAAAGACAGGACCCCCTACAATGAGCAGTTCTTC.

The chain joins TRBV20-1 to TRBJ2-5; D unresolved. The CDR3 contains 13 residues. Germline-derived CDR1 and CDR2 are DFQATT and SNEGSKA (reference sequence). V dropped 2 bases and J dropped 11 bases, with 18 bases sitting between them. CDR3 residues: CSARPSSLLGQYF. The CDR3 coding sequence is TGCAGTGCTAGACCCAGTTCCCTACTCGGGCAGTACTTC.

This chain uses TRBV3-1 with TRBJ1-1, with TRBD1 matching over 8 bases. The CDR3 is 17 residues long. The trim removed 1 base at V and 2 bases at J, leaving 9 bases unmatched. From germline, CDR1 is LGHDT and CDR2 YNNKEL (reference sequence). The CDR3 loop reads CASSQAGQGPRNTEAFF. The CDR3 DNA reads TGTGCCAGCAGCCAAGCTGGACAGGGACCTCGAAACACTGAAGCTTTCTTT.

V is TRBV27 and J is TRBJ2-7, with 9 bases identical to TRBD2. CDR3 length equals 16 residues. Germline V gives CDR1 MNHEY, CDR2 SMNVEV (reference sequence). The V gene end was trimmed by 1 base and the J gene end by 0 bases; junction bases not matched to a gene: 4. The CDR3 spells CASSLYLAGPSYEQYF. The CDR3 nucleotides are TGTGCCAGCAGTTTATACCTAGCGGGACCCTCCTACGAGCAGTACTTC.

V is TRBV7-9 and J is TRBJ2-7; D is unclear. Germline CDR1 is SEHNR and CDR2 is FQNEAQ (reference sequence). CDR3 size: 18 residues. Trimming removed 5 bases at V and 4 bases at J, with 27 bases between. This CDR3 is CASSIVKPKSGVGYEQYF. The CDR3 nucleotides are TGTGCCAGCAGCATAGTTAAACCGAAGTCCGGTGTTGGGTACGAGCAGTACTTC.

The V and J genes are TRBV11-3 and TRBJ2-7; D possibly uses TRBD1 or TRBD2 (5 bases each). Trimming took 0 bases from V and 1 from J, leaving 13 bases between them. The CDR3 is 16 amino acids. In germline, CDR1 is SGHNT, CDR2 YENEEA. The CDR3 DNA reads TGTGCCAGCAGCTTAGATCGGGGCCGGGCGTCCTACGAGCAGTACTTC. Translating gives CASSLDRGRASYEQYF.

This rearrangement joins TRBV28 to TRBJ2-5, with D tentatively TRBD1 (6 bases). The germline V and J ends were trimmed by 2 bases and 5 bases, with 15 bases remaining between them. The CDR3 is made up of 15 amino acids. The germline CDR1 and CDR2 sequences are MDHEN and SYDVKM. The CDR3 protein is CASSLVKPQGETQYF. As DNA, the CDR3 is TGTGCCAGCAGTTTAGTAAAGCCCCAGGGGGAGACCCAGTACTTC.

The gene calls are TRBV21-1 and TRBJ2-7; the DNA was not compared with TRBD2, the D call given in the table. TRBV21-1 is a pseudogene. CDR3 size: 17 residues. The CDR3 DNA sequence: TGTGCCAGCAGCCCCGGGGGACTAGCAGAGAGCTCCTACGAGCAGTACTTC. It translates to CASSPGGLAESSYEQYF.

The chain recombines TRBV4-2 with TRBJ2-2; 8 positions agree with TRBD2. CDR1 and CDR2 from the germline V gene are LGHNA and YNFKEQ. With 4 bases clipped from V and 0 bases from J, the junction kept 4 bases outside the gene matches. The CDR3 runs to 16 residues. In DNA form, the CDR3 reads TGTGCCAGCAGCCCCCCGGGACTAGCGAACACCGGGGAGCTGTTTTTT. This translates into CASSPPGLANTGELFF.

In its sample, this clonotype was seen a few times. The CDR3: CASSWNRGTYNEQFF. The CDR3 nucleotides read TGTGCCAGCAGCTGGAACCGGGGTACCTACAATGAGCAGTTCTTC. This rearrangement joins TRBV7-2 to TRBJ2-1; TRBD2 might be the D (5 bases). CDR1 SGHTA and CDR2 FQGNSA come from the germline V gene. The V gene lost 4 bases and the J gene lost 2 bases, with 12 bases spanning the gap. This CDR3 is 15 amino acids long.

The CDR3 DNA follows: TGTGCCAGTAGTATAGATTTGGGGAACCAAGAGACCCAGTACTTC. Its translation is CASSIDLGNQETQYF. V and J are TRBV19 and TRBJ2-4; D gene uncertain. The J call may not be correct, given that the DNA end is closer to TRBJ2-5. This CDR3 comprises 15 residues. Looked up from germline, CDR1 is LNHDA and CDR2 is SQIVND (reference sequence).

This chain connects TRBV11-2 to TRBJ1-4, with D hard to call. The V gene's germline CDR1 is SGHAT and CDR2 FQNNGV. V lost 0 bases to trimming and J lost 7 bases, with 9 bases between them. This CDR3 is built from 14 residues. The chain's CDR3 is CASSLERRTEKLFF. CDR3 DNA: TGTGCCAGCAGCTTAGAGCGTAGGACTGAAAAACTGTTTTTT.

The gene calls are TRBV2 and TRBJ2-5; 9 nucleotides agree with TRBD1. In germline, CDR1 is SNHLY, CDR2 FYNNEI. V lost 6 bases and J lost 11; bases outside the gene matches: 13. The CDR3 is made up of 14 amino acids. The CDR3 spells CASSHPGQGEAQYF. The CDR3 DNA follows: TGTGCCAGCAGCCACCCGGGACAGGGCGAGGCGCAGTACTTC. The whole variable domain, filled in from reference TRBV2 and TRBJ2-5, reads EPEVTQTPSHQVTQMGQEVILRCVPISNHLYFYWYRQILGQKVEFLVSFYNNEISEKSEIFDDQFSVERPDGSNFTLKIRSTKLEDSAMYFCASSHPGQGEAQYFGPGTRLLVL.

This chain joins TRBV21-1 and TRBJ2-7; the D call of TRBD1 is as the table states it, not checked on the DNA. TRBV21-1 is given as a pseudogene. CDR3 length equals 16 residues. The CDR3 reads CASSKGTGTVGHEQYF. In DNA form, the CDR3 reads TGTGCCAGCAGCAAAGGGACCGGGACAGTTGGCCACGAGCAGTACTTC.

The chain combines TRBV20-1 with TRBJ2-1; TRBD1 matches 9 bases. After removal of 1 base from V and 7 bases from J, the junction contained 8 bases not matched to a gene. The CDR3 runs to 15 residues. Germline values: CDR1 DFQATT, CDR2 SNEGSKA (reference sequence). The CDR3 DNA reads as TGCAGTGCTAGAGCGGGTACAGGGGGCGCGAATGAGCAGTTCTTC. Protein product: CSARAGTGGANEQFF.

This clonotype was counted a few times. CDR3 in DNA: TGTGCCAGCAGCCAACTCATATGGTCTGGGGCCAACGTCCTGACTTTC. Translating gives CASSQLIWSGANVLTF. This rearrangement joins TRBV3-1 to TRBJ2-6, with D uncertain. Germline assignment: CDR1 LGHDT and CDR2 YNNKEL (reference sequence). Trimming shortened V by 2 bases and J by 1 base, and 9 bases separated the two germline ends. This CDR3 region has 16 residues.

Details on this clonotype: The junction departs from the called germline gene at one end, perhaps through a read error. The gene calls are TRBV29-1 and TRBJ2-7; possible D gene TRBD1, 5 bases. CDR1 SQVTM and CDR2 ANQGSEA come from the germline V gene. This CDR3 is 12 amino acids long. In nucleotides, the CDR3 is TGCAACGCAGGACACCAACTTTACGAGGAGTACTTC. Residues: CNAGHQLYEEYF.

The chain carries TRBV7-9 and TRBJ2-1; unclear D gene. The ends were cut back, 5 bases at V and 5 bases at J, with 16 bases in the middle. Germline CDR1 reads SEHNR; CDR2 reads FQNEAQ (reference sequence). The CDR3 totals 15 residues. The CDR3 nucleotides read TGTGCCAGCAGCCAGCACCTGGACCCCAACAATGAGCAGTTCTTC. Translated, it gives CASSQHLDPNNEQFF.

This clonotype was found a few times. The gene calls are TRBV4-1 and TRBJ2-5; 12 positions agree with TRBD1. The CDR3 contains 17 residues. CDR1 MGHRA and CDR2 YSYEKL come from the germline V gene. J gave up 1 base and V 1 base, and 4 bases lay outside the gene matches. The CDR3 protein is CASSQGDRGRSQETQYF. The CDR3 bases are TGCGCCAGCAGCCAAGGGGACAGGGGGCGCAGCCAAGAGACCCAGTACTTC.

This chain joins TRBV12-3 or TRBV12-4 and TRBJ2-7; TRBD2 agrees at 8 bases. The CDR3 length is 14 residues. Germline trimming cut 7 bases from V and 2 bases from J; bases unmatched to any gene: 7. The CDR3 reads CASTLSGNPYEQYF. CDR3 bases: TGTGCCAGCACCCTTAGCGGGAACCCCTACGAGCAGTACTTC.

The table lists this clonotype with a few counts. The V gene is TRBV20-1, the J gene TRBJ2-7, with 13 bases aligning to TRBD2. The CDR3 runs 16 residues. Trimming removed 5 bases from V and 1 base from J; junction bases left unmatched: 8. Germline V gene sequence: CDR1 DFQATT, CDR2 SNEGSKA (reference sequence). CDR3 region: CSALTSGRPSSYEQYF. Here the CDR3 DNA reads TGCAGTGCTCTGACTAGCGGGAGGCCCTCATCCTACGAGCAGTACTTC.

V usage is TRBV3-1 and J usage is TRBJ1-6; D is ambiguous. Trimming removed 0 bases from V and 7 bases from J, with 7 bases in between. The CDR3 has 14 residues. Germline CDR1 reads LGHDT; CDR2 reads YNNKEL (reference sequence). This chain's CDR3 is CASSQDPGNSPLHF. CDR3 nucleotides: TGTGCCAGCAGCCAAGATCCCGGCAATTCACCCCTCCACTTT.

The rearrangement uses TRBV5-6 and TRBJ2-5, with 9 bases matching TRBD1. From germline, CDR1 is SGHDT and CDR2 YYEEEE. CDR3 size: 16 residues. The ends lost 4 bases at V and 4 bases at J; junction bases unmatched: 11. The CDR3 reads CASSAIRDRAGETQYF. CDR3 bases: TGTGCCAGCAGCGCCATCCGGGACAGGGCGGGAGAGACCCAGTACTTC. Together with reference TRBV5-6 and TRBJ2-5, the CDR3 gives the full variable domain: DAGVTQSPTHLIKTRGQQVTLRCSPKSGHDTVSWYQQALGQGPQFIFQYYEEEERQRGNFPDRFSGHQFPNYSSELNVNALLLGDSALYLCASSAIRDRAGETQYFGPGTRLLVL.